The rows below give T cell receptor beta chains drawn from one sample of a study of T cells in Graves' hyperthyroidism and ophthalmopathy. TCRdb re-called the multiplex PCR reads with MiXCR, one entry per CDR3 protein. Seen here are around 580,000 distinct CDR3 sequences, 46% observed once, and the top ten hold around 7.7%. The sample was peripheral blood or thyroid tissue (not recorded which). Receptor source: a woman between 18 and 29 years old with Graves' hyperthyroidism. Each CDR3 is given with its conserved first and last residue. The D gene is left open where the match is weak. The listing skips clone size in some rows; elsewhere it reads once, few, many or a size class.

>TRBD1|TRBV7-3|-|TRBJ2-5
CASSLTAGQGWGTQCF
TGTGCCAGCAGCTTAACTGCTGGACAGGGGTGGGGGACCCAGTGCTTC
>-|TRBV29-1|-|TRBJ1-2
CSVDLAGISYGYTF
TGCAGCGTTGATCTAGCGGGGATTAGTTATGGCTACACCTTC
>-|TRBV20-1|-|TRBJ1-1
CGALEMGGTEAFF
TGCGGTGCCCTAGAGATGGGAGGCACTGAAGCTTTCTTT
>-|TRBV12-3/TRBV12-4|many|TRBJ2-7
CASTSYRSSYEQYF
TGTGCCAGCACGAGTTACCGCAGCTCCTACGAGCAGTACTTC
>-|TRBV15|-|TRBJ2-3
CATSRTVSTDTQYF
TGTGCCACCAGCAGGACAGTTAGCACAGATACGCAGTATTTT
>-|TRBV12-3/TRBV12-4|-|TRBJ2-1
CASRLSSGPYNEQFF
TGTGCCAGCAGACTCAGTAGCGGACCCTACAATGAGCAGTTCTTC
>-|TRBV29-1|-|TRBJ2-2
CSVVPQGNTGELFF
TGCAGCGTTGTTCCGCAGGGGAACACCGGGGAGCTGTTTTTT
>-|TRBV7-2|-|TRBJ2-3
CASSSVTTPYTDTQYF
TGTGCCAGCAGCTCAGTGACCACCCCATACACAGATACGCAGTATTTT
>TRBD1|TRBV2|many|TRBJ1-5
CATQGGSNQPQHF
TGTGCCACCCAGGGGGGGAGCAATCAGCCCCAGCATTTT
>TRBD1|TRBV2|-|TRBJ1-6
CASREYQGGSPLHF
TGTGCCAGCAGGGAGTATCAGGGGGGATCCCCCCTCCACTTT
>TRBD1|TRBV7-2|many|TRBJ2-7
CASSFRTGRNEQYF
TGTGCCAGCAGCTTCCGGACAGGGCGGAACGAGCAGTACTTC
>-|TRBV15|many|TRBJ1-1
CATSRGAPNTEAFF
TGTGCCACCAGCAGAGGCGCGCCCAACACTGAAGCTTTCTTT
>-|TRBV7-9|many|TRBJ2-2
CASSSVGYIPGELFF
TGTGCCAGCAGCTCCGTGGGTTATATTCCCGGGGAGCTGTTTTTT
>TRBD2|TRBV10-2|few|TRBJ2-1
CASSVLAGGLGEQFF
TGCGCCAGCAGTGTGTTGGCGGGAGGGCTGGGTGAGCAGTTCTTC
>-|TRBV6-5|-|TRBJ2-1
CASSYGGTVGNEQFF
TGTGCCAGCAGTTACGGGGGGACAGTTGGGAATGAGCAGTTCTTC
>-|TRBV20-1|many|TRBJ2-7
CRDLGGTSYEQYF
TGCAGGGACTTGGGGGGAACTTCCTACGAGCAGTACTTC
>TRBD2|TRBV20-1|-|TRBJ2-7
CSARKTSGSLYEQYF
TGCAGTGCCCGAAAGACTAGCGGGAGCCTCTACGAGCAGTACTTC
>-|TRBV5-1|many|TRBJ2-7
CASSLVQYSYEQYF
TGCGCCAGCAGCTTGGTACAGTACTCCTACGAGCAGTACTTC
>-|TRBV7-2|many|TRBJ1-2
CASSYPGEVSSYGYTF
TGTGCCAGCAGCTATCCAGGGGAGGTCTCGTCGTATGGCTACACCTTC
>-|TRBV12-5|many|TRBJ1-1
CASGPVRRGGGEAFF
TGTGCTAGTGGTCCCGTCAGGAGAGGCGGCGGTGAAGCTTTCTTT
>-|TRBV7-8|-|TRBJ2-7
CASSPDGGRVIYEQYF
TGTGCCAGCAGCCCAGACGGGGGGCGCGTAATCTACGAGCAGTACTTC
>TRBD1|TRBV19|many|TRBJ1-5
CASSMMDTGAGNQPQHF
TGTGCCAGTAGTATGATGGACACAGGGGCAGGCAATCAGCCCCAGCATTTT
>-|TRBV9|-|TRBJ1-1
CASSPGGGEVYAFF
TGTGCCAGCAGCCCAGGAGGGGGAGAAGTATACGCTTTCTTT
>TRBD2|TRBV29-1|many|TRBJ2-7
CSVEGLAGTSYEQYF
TGCAGCGTTGAAGGTCTAGCGGGTACCTCCTACGAGCAGTACTTC
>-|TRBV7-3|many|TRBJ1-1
CASSLMGRDTEAFF
TGTGCCAGCAGCTTAATGGGAAGGGACACTGAAGCTTTCTTT
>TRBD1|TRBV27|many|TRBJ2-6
CASKDRGWSGANVLTF
TGTGCCAGCAAGGACAGGGGATGGTCTGGGGCCAACGTCCTGACTTTC
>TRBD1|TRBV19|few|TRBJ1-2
CASSTPTGEYYGYTF
TGTGCCAGTAGTACCCCAACAGGGGAGTACTATGGCTACACCTTC
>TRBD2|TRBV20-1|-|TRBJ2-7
CSAGGLERDSEQYF
TGCAGTGCTGGGGGACTAGAGAGGGACTCCGAGCAGTACTTC
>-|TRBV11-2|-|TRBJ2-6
CASRLQEGRELTF
TGTGCCAGCAGACTACAGGAGGGCCGCGAACTGACTTTC
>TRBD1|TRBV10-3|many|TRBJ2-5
CAISPDRGVETQYF
TGTGCCATCAGTCCGGACAGGGGTGTCGAGACCCAGTACTTC
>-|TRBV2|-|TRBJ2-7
CASNTFYEQYF
TGTGCCAGCAACACTTTCTACGAGCAGTACTTC